This paragraph reports one T cell receptor (beta chain). This clone's antigen is unknown. Per-nucleotide qualities are absent, and no much larger clonotype sits a single base away. These data originate in a study of spatial heterogeneity in lung cancer (dated 2019 in TCRdb). Study-wide context: Samples were obtained from 65 to 90 patients with early-stage, untreated non-small cell lung cancer from the lung TRACERx cohort. Follow-up PBMC samples were sequenced whenever available, with a median time to follow-up of around two years after resection. Beta-chain transcripts were consistently detected in greater numbers than alpha-chain transcripts, which likely reflects a higher abundance of beta-chain transcripts. In the raw uncorrected reads, each unique combination of TCR and UMI appeared on average more than ten times. TCR alpha and beta repertoires were quantitatively compared across multiple tumor regions, matched nontumor lung and blood in non-small cell lung cancer. Nonsynonymous mutation counts, determined by whole-exome sequencing of tumor tissue, were related to features of the TCR repertoire. Both alpha and beta chains were TCR-sequenced in samples taken at surgery, namely 220 tumor regions, fewer than 85 matched nontumor lung samples and over 55 PBMC samples. The investigation overall reported the following: Confirming at a functional level the hypothesis that regional TCRs recognize regional mutations was considered to require additional single-cell paired TCR alpha and beta sequencing. Comparisons of baseline and follow-up blood repertoires included only 11 to 15 patients. Ubiquitous expanded tumor TCRs were found in blood more often at tumor resection than at routine follow-up.

Per the publication, the time point label means: blood at routine non-recurrence follow-up after resection. Without any cell sorting, TCR sequencing was performed on whole RNA extracted either from tumor and nontumor lung tissue or from cryopreserved PBMC samples. Only patients with enough RNA available from two or more tumor regions were chosen for TCR sequencing. The library was produced with 5' RACE. These reads were obtained on a NextSeq 500. The TCR library protocol attached a unique molecular identifier to each TCR cDNA molecule to allow correction of PCR and sequencing errors. Regarding the original processing steps: TCR identification, UMI-based error correction and CDR3 extraction were all carried out with Decombinator tools. TCRs above a frequency of 2 per 1,000, corresponding to the top 1% of the tumor frequency distribution, were defined as expanded. Renyi diversity was calculated using the R vegan package after each repertoire was subsampled 100 times to 5,000 TCRs. CDR3 similarity networks were built from amino acid triplet string-kernel similarity, connecting CDR3s with pairwise similarity above 0.82. In TCRdb, the public reads were trimmed at Q25 with fastp and aligned with MiXCR, with productive beta chains retained. CDR3 protein sequences are deduplicated, and each keeps its most common genes and DNA. For this entry, the V and J calls and clone size follow TCRdb and not the study's own pipeline. Here the sample has over 35,000 distinct CDR3 sequences; 10% occur a single time. Approximately 17% of the sample is held by the ten biggest clonotypes.

Germline trimming: 5 bases from V, 6 bases from J; junction bases outside gene matches: 2. The CDR3 starts with the cysteine, ends with the phenylalanine, and has 13 residues. Only the CDR3 portion is preserved as DNA: 39 bases, with reading frame beginning at the first base. Per the germline V gene, SGDLS is the CDR1 and YYNGEE is the CDR2. This TCR was sampled from a female donor with early-stage non-small cell lung cancer. This specimen was PBMCs, taken at follow-up. The chain uses TRBV9 and TRBJ1-3; 10 bases in the junction line up with TRBD1. DNA sequence: TGTGCCAGCAGGGGACAGGGGAAAAACACCATATATTTT. Protein translation: CASRGQGKNTIYF.